This T cell receptor beta chain was documented in a study of T cells in Graves' hyperthyroidism and ophthalmopathy. Amplified regions were TCR beta CDR3 sequences from RNA transcripts. A set of HTBI primers served as the primers for a first-round RT-PCR of the TCR CDR3. Via MiXCR, TCRdb re-called the multiplex PCR reads, giving one row per CDR3 protein. This table holds fewer than 700,000 distinct CDR3 sequences, over 15% found once. The V end was cut by 7 bases, the J end by 8 bases, with 15 bases between. The CDR3 is made up of 13 amino acids. The V gene's germline CDR1 is ENHRY and CDR2 SYGVKD. This clonotype has a handful of counts.

The TCR comes from a woman under 30 with Graves' ophthalmopathy. The sequencing sample was made of blood. The chain employs TRBV10-3 and TRBJ2-4, with D uncertain. CDR3: CAIKSVEVDIQYF. The CDR3 DNA reads as TGTGCCATCAAATCAGTAGAGGTGGACATTCAGTACTTC.